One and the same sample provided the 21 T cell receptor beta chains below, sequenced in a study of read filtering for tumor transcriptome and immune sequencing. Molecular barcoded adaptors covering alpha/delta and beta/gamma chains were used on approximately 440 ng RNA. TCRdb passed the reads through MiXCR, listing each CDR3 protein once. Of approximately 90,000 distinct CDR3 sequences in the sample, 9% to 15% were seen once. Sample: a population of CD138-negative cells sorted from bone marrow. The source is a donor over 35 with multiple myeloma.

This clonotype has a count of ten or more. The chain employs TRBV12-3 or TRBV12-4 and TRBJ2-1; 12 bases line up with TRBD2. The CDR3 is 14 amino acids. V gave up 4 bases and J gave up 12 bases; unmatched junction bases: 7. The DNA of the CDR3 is TGTGCCAGCAGTTCCCACCTAGCGGGAGGGCCGCAGTTCTTC. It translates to CASSSHLAGGPQFF.

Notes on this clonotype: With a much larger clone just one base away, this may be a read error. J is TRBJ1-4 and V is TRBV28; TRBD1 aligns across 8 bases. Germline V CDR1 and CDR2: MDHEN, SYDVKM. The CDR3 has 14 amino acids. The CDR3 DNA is TGTGCCAGCAGCGGACAGGGCCGGAATGGAAAACTGTTTTTT. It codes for CASSGQGRNGKLFF.

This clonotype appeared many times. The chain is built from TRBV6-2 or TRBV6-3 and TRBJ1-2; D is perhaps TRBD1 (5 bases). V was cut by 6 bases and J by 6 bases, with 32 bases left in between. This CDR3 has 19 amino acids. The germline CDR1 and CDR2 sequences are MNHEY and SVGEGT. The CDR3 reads CASRALRVEKLTGENGYTF. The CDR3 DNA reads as TGTGCCAGCAGGGCCTTGAGGGTCGAAAAGTTGACGGGGGAAAATGGCTACACCTTC.

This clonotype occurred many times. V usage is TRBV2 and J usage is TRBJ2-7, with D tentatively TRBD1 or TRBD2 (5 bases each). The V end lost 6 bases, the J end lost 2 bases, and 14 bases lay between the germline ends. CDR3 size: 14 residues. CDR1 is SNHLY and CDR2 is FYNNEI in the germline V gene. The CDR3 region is CASREMGVPYEQYF. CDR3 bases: TGTGCCAGCAGAGAGATGGGGGTACCCTACGAGCAGTACTTC.

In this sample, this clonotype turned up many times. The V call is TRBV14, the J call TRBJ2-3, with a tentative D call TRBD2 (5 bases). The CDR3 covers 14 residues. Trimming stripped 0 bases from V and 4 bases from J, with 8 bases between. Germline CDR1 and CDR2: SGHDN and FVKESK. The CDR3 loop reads CASSQEMRADTQYF. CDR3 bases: TGTGCCAGCAGCCAAGAGATGAGGGCAGATACGCAGTATTTT.

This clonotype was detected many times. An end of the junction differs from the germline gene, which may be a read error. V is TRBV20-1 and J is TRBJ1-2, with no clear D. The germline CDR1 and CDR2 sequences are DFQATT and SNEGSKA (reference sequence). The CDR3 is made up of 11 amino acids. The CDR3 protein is CSTSPPGGYTF. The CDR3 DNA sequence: TGCAGTACGAGCCCGCCAGGTGGCTATACCTTC.

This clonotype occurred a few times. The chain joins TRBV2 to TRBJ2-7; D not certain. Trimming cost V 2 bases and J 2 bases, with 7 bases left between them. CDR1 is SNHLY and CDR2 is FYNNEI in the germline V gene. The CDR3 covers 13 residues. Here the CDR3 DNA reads TGTGCCAGCAGTGAACACGGCCCCTACGAGCAGTACTTC. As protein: CASSEHGPYEQYF.

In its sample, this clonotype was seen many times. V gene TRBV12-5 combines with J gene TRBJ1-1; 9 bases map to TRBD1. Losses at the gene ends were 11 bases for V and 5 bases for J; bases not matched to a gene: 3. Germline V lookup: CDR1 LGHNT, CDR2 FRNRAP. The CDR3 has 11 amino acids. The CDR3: CAGQGRTEAFF. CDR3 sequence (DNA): TGTGCTGGACAGGGGAGAACTGAAGCTTTCTTT.

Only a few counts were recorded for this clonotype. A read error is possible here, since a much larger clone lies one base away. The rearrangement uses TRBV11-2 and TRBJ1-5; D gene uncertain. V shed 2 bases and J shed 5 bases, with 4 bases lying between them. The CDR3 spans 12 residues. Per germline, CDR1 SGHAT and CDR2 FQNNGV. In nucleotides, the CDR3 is TGTGCCAGCAGCTTAACGGATCAGCCCCAGCATTTT. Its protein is CASSLTDQPQHF.

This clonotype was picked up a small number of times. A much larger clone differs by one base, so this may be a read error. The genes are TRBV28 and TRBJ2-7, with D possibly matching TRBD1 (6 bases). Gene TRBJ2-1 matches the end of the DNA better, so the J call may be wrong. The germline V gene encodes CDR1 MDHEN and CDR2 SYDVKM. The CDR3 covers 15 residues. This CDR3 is CASSPPGTTSYEQFF. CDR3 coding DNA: TGTGCCAGCAGTCCCCCCGGGACAACCTCCTACGAGCAGTTCTTC.

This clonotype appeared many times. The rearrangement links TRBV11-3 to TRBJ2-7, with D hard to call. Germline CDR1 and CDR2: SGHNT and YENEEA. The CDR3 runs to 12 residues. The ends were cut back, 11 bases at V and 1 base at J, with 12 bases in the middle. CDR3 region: CASRQGSYEQYF. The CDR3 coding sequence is TGTGCCTCAAGGCAAGGTTCCTACGAGCAGTACTTC.

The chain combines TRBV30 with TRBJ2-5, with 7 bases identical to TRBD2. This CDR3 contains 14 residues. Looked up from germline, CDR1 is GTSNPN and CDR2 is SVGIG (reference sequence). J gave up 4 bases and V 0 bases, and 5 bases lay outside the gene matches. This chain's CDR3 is CAWSVAREGETQYF. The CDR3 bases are TGTGCCTGGAGTGTAGCCAGGGAGGGAGAGACCCAGTACTTC.

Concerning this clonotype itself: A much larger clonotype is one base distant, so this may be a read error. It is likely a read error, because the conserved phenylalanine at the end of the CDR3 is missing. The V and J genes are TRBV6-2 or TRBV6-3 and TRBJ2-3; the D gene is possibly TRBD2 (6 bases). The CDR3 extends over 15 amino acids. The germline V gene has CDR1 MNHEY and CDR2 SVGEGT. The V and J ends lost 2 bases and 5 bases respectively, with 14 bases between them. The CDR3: CASSYGIMGGDTQYS. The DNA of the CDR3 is TGTGCCAGCAGTTACGGTATCATGGGGGGAGATACGCAGTATTCT.

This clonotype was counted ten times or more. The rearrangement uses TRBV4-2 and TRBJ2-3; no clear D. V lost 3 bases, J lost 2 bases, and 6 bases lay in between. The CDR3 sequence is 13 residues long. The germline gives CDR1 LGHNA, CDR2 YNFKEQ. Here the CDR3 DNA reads TGTGCCAGCAGCCAGGGTCTCACAGATACGCAGTATTTT. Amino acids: CASSQGLTDTQYF.

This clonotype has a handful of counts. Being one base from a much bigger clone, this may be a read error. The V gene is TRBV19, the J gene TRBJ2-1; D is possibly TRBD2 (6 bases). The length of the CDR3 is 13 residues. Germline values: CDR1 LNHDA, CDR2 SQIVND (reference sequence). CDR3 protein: CASSIGRGNGQFF. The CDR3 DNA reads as TGTGCCAGTAGTATAGGTCGGGGGAATGGGCAGTTCTTC.

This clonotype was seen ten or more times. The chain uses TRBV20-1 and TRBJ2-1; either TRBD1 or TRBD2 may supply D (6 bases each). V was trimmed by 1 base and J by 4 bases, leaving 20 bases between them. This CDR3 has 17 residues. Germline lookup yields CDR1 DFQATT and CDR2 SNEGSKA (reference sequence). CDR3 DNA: TGCAGTGCTAGAGGGGGGGCGGCGGGACGGGGGTACAATGAGCAGTTCTTC. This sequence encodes CSARGGAAGRGYNEQFF.

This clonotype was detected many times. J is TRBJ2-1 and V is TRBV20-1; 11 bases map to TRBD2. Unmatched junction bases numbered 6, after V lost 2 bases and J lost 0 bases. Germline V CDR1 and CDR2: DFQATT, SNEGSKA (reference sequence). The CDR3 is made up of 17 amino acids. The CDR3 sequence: CSARPLAGGSSYNEQFF. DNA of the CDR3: TGCAGTGCTAGACCTTTAGCGGGAGGGAGCTCCTACAATGAGCAGTTCTTC.

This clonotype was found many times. CDR3: CASGGPITDTQYF. CDR3 DNA sequence: TGTGCCAGCGGGGGACCCATCACAGATACGCAGTATTTT. The gene calls are TRBV11-2 and TRBJ2-3, with D possibly called TRBD1 or TRBD2 (5 bases each). The CDR3 has 13 amino acids. CDR1 and CDR2 from the germline V gene are SGHAT and FQNNGV. V was pared by 8 bases and J by 2 bases, with 11 bases between.

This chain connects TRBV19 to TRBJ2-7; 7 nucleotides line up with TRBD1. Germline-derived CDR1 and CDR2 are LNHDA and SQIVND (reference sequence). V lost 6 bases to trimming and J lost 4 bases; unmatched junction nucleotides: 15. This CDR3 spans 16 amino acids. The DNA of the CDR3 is TGTGCCAGTAGAGTAACAGGGGACCTAACCGGGTACGAGCAGTACTTC. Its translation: CASRVTGDLTGYEQYF.

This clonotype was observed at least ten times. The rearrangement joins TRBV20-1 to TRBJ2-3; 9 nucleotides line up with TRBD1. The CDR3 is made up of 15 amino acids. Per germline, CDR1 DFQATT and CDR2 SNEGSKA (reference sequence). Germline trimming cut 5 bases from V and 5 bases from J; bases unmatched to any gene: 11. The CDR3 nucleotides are TGCAGTGCTTCTCGGGACAGGGTAGAGCTAGATACGCAGTATTTT. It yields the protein CSASRDRVELDTQYF.

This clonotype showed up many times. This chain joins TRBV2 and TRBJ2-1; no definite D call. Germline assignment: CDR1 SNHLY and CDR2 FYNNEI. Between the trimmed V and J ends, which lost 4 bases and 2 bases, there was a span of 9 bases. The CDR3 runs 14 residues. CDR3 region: CASSAETTYNEQFF. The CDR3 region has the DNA TGTGCCAGCAGTGCGGAGACAACCTACAATGAGCAGTTCTTC. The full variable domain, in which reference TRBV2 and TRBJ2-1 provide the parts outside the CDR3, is EPEVTQTPSHQVTQMGQEVILRCVPISNHLYFYWYRQILGQKVEFLVSFYNNEISEKSEIFDDQFSVERPDGSNFTLKIRSTKLEDSAMYFCASSAETTYNEQFFGPGTRLTVL.